Sequencing of this T cell receptor (beta chain) was carried out in a study of shared clonotypes between healthy human individuals. About the research overall: Researchers drew samples from two women and three men aged 18 to 49.

Each CD8 memory set brought CD45RO+ cells together with CCR7-negative CD45RA+ TemRA cells. CDR3 length: 18 amino acids. CDR1 and CDR2 (germline): SGHAT, FQDESV (reference sequence). V lost 5 bases and J lost 1, with 24 bases in between. Study conclusions and caveats: Represented diversity, genetic and exposure-history alike, was limited by few donors. The sampled material consisted only of blood, and tissue repertoires are likely to differ.

This table comes from immunoSEQ multiplex PCR, and its TCRdb copy is limited to in-frame clones, with some not included. This repertoire shows some 690,000 clones, around 90% found once; its top ten account for about 34%. As for this clone: As yet, its antigen is unknown.

The chain couples TRBV11-1 to TRBJ2-7; TRBD1 is a possible D gene (6 bases). The TCR was taken from a man between 18 and 35 years old in good health. Some clones in this sample may be carry-over from other donors' samples. Sequenced material: memory CD8+ T cells from PBMCs. Subset given: CD45RO+ cells pooled with CCR7-negative TemRA cells. The CDR3 reads CASSRPTLSDRISYEQYF. The CDR3 DNA is TGTGCCAGCAGCCGCCCTACCCTTTCAGACAGGATTTCCTACGAGCAGTACTTC.